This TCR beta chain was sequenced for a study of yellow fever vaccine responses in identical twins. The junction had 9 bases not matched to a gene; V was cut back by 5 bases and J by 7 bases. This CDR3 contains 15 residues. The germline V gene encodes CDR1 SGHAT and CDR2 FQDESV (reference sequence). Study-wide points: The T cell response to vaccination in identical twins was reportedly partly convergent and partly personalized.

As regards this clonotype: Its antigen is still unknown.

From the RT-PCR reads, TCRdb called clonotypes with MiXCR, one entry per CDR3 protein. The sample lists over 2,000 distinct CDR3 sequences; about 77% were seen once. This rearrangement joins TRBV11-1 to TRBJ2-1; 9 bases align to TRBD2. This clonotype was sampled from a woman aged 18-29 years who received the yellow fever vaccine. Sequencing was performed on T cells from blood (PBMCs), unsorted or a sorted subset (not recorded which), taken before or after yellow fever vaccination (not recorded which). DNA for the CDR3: TGTGCCAGCAGCCCATCCGGACTAGCGTGGAATGAGCAGTTCTTC. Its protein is CASSPSGLAWNEQFF.